Listed below are T cell receptor beta chains from one sample, sequenced in a study of blood T cell repertoires in COVID-19. Assay: immunoSEQ multiplex PCR; the TCRdb copy retains only in-frame clones and omits some. Among 250,000 to 350,000 clones listed, about 89% were seen once. Sequences were obtained from PBMCs or T cells enriched from blood (not recorded which). The receptors were gathered from a woman aged 25 to 39 who had recovered from COVID-19. CDR3s include the opening cysteine and the closing phenylalanine or tryptophan. D genes are given only for firm matches.

d_call	v_call	j_call	cdr3_aa	cdr3_nt
TRBD1	TRBV24-1	TRBJ1-6	CATSDGQGASPLHF	TGTGCCACCAGTGATGGACAGGGGGCTTCACCCCTCCACTTT
NA	TRBV18	TRBJ1-1	CASSPPYRVNTEAFF	TGTGCCAGCTCACCACCATACAGGGTGAACACTGAAGCTTTCTTT
NA	TRBV30	TRBJ2-3	CAWSVAGNGDTQYF	TGTGCCTGGAGTGTAGCAGGGAACGGAGATACGCAGTATTTT
NA	TRBV6-2/TRBV6-3	TRBJ1-1	CASSQRAGGTEAFF	TGTGCCAGCAGCCAAAGGGCGGGGGGCACTGAAGCTTTCTTT
TRBD2	TRBV5-4	TRBJ2-7	CASSLGLAEGYEQYF	TGTGCCAGCAGTCTTGGACTAGCGGAGGGCTACGAGCAGTACTTC
NA	TRBV12-3/TRBV12-4	TRBJ1-3	CACGGSTGNTIYF	TGTGCCTGCGGGGGTAGTACTGGAAACACCATATATTTT
TRBD2	TRBV5-1	TRBJ2-5	CASSLVPSGGEETQYF	TGCGCCAGCAGCTTGGTGCCTAGCGGGGGGGAAGAGACCCAGTACTTC
NA	TRBV7-9	TRBJ2-2	CASSRSLRHSNTGELFF	TGTGCCAGCAGCCGAAGTCTGAGACACTCGAACACCGGGGAGCTGTTTTTT
NA	TRBV2	TRBJ2-7	CASRKYPSGRGDEQYF	TGTGCCAGCAGGAAATACCCTAGTGGCAGGGGGGATGAGCAGTACTTC
TRBD2	TRBV2	TRBJ2-2	CATKGSSGGMNTGELFF	TGTGCCACCAAAGGGTCTAGCGGGGGGATGAACACCGGGGAGCTGTTTTTT